This TCR beta chain was observed in a study of T-cell memory formation after mild COVID-19 (dated by TCRdb to the early 2020s). Regarding the research as a whole: TCR sequence clusters from the two donors were found to be largely donor specific. T-cell clones expanding and contracting after mild COVID-19 in a couple of donors were tracked by longitudinal TCRalpha and TCRbeta repertoire sequencing. Two young, previously healthy adult volunteers made up the cohort, one male and one female. Beyond this particular receptor, the publication reports: Clones contracting from day 15 to 85 had balanced CD4/CD8 phenotypes, while a second wave expanding from day 15 to 37 was biased towards CD4+. Only two mild cases were covered in the study, and larger cohorts including severe cases with pre-infection samples were considered necessary. Contracting CD4+ clones were found mainly in CM and EM memory subsets, while CD8+ clones were enriched in EMRA. Some responding clones were found in pre-infection memory, which suggests that pre-existing cross-reactive memory T cells took part in the SARS-CoV-2 response. SARS-CoV-2 specificity was not confirmed for the second-wave clones peaking on day 37.

About this clonotype itself: Its antigen remains unidentified. Base-call qualities are not available, and no considerably larger clone is one nucleotide away.

Sequencing was carried out with an Illumina NovaSeq 6000. TCRalpha and TCRbeta cDNA libraries were constructed by 5'RACE with constant-segment primers, with sample barcodes and unique molecular identifiers being introduced. RNA was extracted from every sample with Trizol reagent. Library amplification was performed in two PCR steps, and a second sample barcode and Illumina TruSeq adapters were introduced in the second step. Libraries were sequenced on an Illumina NovaSeq with 2 x 150 bp paired-end reads. For the original study's pipeline: With migec v1.2.7, reads were demultiplexed and then collapsed into UMI-guided consensus sequences. Using mixcr v2.1.11, UMI consensuses were aligned to TRA and TRB V and J templates and then assembled into clonotypes. A clonotype was counted as expanded or contracted only if both edgeR and NoisET called the change significant, with noise models trained on biological replicates. For edgeR calls, the thresholds were a false discovery rate-adjusted p below 0.01 and a log2 fold-change of 1. As an exploratory analysis of dynamics, max-normalized trajectories of the 1000 most abundant clonotypes were examined by PCA with hierarchical clustering. Separately sequenced CD4+ and CD8+ repertoires were used to assign a CD4 or CD8 phenotype to each responding clone. The public reads were reanalyzed by TCRdb: fastp trimming at Q25, MiXCR alignment, in-frame beta chains only. Every entry covers one CDR3 protein and lists the most common genes and DNA from its rows. TCRdb, rather than the study authors, made the V and J calls. This sample has 300,000 to 400,000 distinct CDR3 sequences in its table, and 14% of those were observed once. The ten largest account for 22% of the sample.

Ficoll-Paque density gradient centrifugation was the method used to isolate PBMCs. Between the V and J ends, shortened by 6 bases and 4 bases respectively, the junction contains 16 bases. CDR1 and CDR2 are drawn from the germline V gene: MNHNS, SASEGT. The cysteine opens and the valine closes a CDR3 of 14 amino acids. Only the CDR3 part of the read is kept: 42 bases, read in frame from the first base. The clonotype originates from a man between 18 and 29 years old who had mild COVID-19 (a few samples of this study predate the infection). The sample titles of this study are shuffled in the database, so cell type and time point are left out; the donor was told from shared clones. The sequence links TRBV6-1 to TRBJ2-7; a tentative D match to TRBD2 spans 6 bases. Material for sequencing was PBMCs or a T cell subset sorted from them (not recorded which). The CDR3 is CASSRDLGGYEQYV. The nucleotide sequence reads TGTGCCAGCAGCCGCGATCTGGGGGGTTACGAGCAGTACGTC.